The 9 T cell receptor beta chains presented below share a single source sample, sequenced in a study of STAT3 mutations in large granular lymphocyte leukemia. Antigens of these TCRs are unknown. General observations from the study: Every T-LGLL patient had at least one immunodominant TCRbeta clonotype.

TCRdb's table, derived via immunoSEQ multiplex PCR, lists solely in-frame clones and lacks some. The sample has over 10,000 clones, roughly 85% seen once; the top ten hold roughly 12%. Sequenced input: PBMCs. The source is a human donor with T large granular lymphocyte leukemia. Some clones in this sample may be carry-over from other donors' samples.

This clone has just one count. The V gene is TRBV19, the J gene TRBJ1-5, with 9 bases matching TRBD1. With V trimmed by 5 bases and J by 5 bases, 4 bases remained unmatched. There are 14 residues in the CDR3. Germline assignment: CDR1 LNHDA and CDR2 SQIVND (reference sequence). The CDR3 DNA reads TGTGCCAGTAGTGCGGGACAGGGAGATCAGCCCCAGCATTTT. It translates to CASSAGQGDQPQHF.

This sequence joins TRBV19 and TRBJ2-4; 9 nucleotides align to TRBD1. The CDR3 runs to 15 residues. After removal of 5 bases from V and 6 bases from J, the junction contained 8 bases not matched to a gene. CDR1 is LNHDA and CDR2 is SQIVND in the germline V gene (reference sequence). CDR3: CASSPDRGWRNIQYF. DNA of the CDR3: TGTGCCAGTAGTCCCGACAGGGGGTGGAGAAACATTCAGTACTTC. The variable domain in full, completed from reference TRBV19 and TRBJ2-4, reads DGGITQSPKYLFRKEGQNVTLSCEQNLNHDAMYWYRQDPGQGLRLIYYSQIVNDFQKGDIAEGYSVSREKKESFPLTVTSAQKNPTAFYLCASSPDRGWRNIQYFGAGTRLSVL.

The chain carries TRBV27 and TRBJ2-3; 7 bases align to TRBD1. V was pared by 1 base and J by 5 bases, with 6 bases of the junction left unmatched. The CDR3 has 15 amino acids. Germline CDR1 MNHEY, CDR2 SMNVEV (reference sequence). CDR3 amino acids: CASSLYRGSEDTQYF. CDR3 DNA sequence: TGTGCCAGCAGTTTATACAGGGGTTCGGAAGATACGCAGTATTTT.

The rearrangement links TRBV6-1 to TRBJ1-2, with D possibly matching TRBD1 (5 bases). The ends were cut back, 4 bases at V and 5 bases at J, with 14 bases in the middle. From germline, CDR1 is MNHNS and CDR2 SASEGT. The length of the CDR3 is 14 residues. The CDR3 coding sequence is TGTGCCAGCAGTGTCCCGGGTGGGGGATATGGCTACACCTTC. This encodes CASSVPGGGYGYTF.

The chain employs TRBV4-2 and TRBJ2-5; no firm D call. Deletions cut 0 bases from V and 3 bases from J, with 11 bases between. The CDR3 spans 15 residues. From germline, CDR1 is LGHNA and CDR2 YNFKEQ. CDR3: CASSQEHNREETQYF. Written as DNA, the CDR3 is TGTGCCAGCAGCCAAGAGCATAACAGAGAAGAGACCCAGTACTTC.

The chain couples TRBV28 to TRBJ2-4; 7 nucleotides align to TRBD2. The germline CDR1 and CDR2 sequences are MDHEN and SYDVKM. V trimming: 5 bases; J trimming: 8 bases; junction bases outside the gene matches: 9. This CDR3 is built from 14 residues. The CDR3 here is CASSLRTGGDIQYF. The CDR3 coding sequence is TGTGCCAGCAGTCTCCGGACGGGAGGAGACATTCAGTACTTC.

The chain employs TRBV11-2 and TRBJ1-5; maybe TRBD1 (6 bases). CDR1 SGHAT and CDR2 FQNNGV come from the germline V gene. CDR3 size: 15 residues. V was cut by 5 bases and J by 7 bases, with 18 bases left in between. This CDR3 is CASSPGWGARQPQHF. The CDR3 DNA is TGTGCCAGCAGCCCAGGGTGGGGGGCACGACAGCCCCAGCATTTT.

This rearrangement joins TRBV2 to TRBJ1-4, with a possible D match to TRBD1 (6 bases). The CDR3 is made up of 14 amino acids. Germline CDR1 reads SNHLY; CDR2 reads FYNNEI. Trimming took 2 bases from V and 11 from J, leaving 15 bases between them. The CDR3: CASSERFQGIKLFF. The CDR3 DNA reads as TGTGCCAGCAGTGAAAGGTTTCAGGGGATTAAACTGTTTTTT.

The chain uses TRBV25-1 and TRBJ2-3; D is ambiguous. The CDR3 spans 12 residues. Germline-derived CDR1 and CDR2 are MGHDK and SYGVNS. The V end lost 5 bases, the J end lost 7 bases, and 10 bases lay between the germline ends. CDR3 protein: CASSRVVNTQYF. CDR3 coding DNA: TGTGCCAGCAGTCGGGTGGTAAATACGCAGTATTTT.